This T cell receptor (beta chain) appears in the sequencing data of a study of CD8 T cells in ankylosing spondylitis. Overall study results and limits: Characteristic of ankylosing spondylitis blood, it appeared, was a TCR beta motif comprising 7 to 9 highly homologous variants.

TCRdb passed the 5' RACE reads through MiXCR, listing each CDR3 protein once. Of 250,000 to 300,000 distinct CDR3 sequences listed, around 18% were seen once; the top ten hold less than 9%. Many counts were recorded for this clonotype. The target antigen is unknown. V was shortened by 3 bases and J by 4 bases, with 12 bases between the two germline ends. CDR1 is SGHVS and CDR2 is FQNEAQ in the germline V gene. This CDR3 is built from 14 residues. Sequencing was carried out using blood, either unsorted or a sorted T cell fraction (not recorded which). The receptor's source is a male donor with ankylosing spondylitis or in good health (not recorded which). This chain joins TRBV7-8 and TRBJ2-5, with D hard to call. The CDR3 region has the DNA TGTGCCAGCAGCTTCGAAGCCCGGAGAGAGACCCAGTACTTC. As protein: CASSFEARRETQYF.